Listed below are T cell receptor beta chains from one sample, sequenced in a study of cytomegalovirus exposure and HLA in healthy donors. Using immunoSEQ multiplex PCR, the repertoire was profiled, and TCRdb retains in-frame clones only, with some absent. Among about 130,000 clones listed, roughly 9.7% were seen once. Sequencing input: PBMCs. These receptors were taken from a man aged 45 to 65 in good health and CMV-seronegative. Both conserved end residues are part of each CDR3. A D gene is named only where the DNA matches it firmly. Clone size, where shown, is once, few, many, or a class for clones that have expanded.

>TRBJ2-7|NA|few|TRBV7-9
TGTGCCAGCAGCCCCGGACAGAGCTACGAGCAGTACTTC
CASSPGQSYEQYF
>TRBJ1-1|NA|NA|TRBV30
TGTGCCTGGAGTGGATCAGAATATGAAGCTTTCTTT
CAWSGSEYEAFF
>TRBJ1-2|NA|NA|TRBV11-2
TGTGCCAGCACCCTGACAGGATCTTCTAACTATGGCTACACCTTC
CASTLTGSSNYGYTF
>TRBJ2-2|NA|NA|TRBV7-9
TGTGCCAGCCCTCGGGGGGCGAGGAACACCGGGGAGCTGTTTTTT
CASPRGARNTGELFF
>TRBJ1-3|TRBD1|NA|TRBV6-5
TGTGCCAGCAGTTGGGGACAGTCGGGAAACACCATATATTTT
CASSWGQSGNTIYF
>TRBJ1-2|NA|few|TRBV5-1
TGCGCCAGCAGCTTGGGACAAGGGGTAACTAACTATGGCTACACCTTC
CASSLGQGVTNYGYTF
>TRBJ1-2|TRBD1|once|TRBV19
TGTGCCAGTAGGGGGGACAGACGCGCTAACTATGGCTACACCTTC
CASRGDRRANYGYTF
>TRBJ1-3|TRBD1|few|TRBV27
TGTGCCAGCAAACCTACAGGGGATCCTGGAAACACCATATATTTT
CASKPTGDPGNTIYF
>TRBJ1-2|NA|NA|TRBV7-8
TGTGCCAGCAGTGCTCGGGAAGGCGACTATGGCTACACCTTC
CASSAREGDYGYTF
>TRBJ2-1|TRBD2|NA|TRBV28
TGTGCCAGCAGTTTGGAGCATGGCGGGAGGGCCTTCGGGCAGTTCTTC
CASSLEHGGRAFGQFF
>TRBJ2-2|TRBD2|NA|TRBV27
TGTGCCAGCAGTACGTGGACTAGCGGGAAGCGGGAGCTGTTTTTT
CASSTWTSGKRELFF
>TRBJ2-4|NA|NA|TRBV5-1
TGCGCCAGCAGCTTGGAGGACATGAACATTCAGTACTTC
CASSLEDMNIQYF
>TRBJ1-4|TRBD1|few|TRBV6-6
TGTGCCAGCAGCCCCGACAGGGGGGAAAATGAAAAACTGTTTTTT
CASSPDRGENEKLFF
>TRBJ2-5|TRBD1|NA|TRBV7-2
TGTGCCAGCAGCCTTTGGGGACAGGCGAAAGAGACCCAGTACTTC
CASSLWGQAKETQYF
>TRBJ1-2|NA|few|TRBV28
TGTGCCAGCAGTTTGCGTCGGGTCTATTCTCTTTTTAACTATGGCTACACCTTC
CASSLRRVYSLFNYGYTF
>TRBJ2-3|NA|many|TRBV6-4
TGTGCCAGCAGTGACGCCCCAGCGAAACCCACAGATACGCAGTATTTT
CASSDAPAKPTDTQYF
>TRBJ1-2|NA|few|TRBV25-1
TGTGCCAGCAGTGCAGGGTATGGCTACACCTTC
CASSAGYGYTF
>TRBJ2-7|NA|few|TRBV11-2
TGTGCCAGCAGCCAATCTCTACGGGAGAACTACGAGCAGTACTTC
CASSQSLRENYEQYF
>TRBJ2-5|NA|NA|TRBV9
TGTGCCAGCAGCGTAGCTGGCAGCGGACAAGAGACCCAGTACTTC
CASSVAGSGQETQYF
>TRBJ2-7|NA|few|TRBV27
TGTGCCAGCAGCCGGACAATAGGCCCCTACGAGCAGTACTTC
CASSRTIGPYEQYF
>TRBJ2-7|TRBD1|few|TRBV4-1
TGCGCCAGCAGCCAAGAGGCCCGACAGGGGAGGTACGAGCAGTACTTC
CASSQEARQGRYEQYF
>TRBJ2-7|TRBD1|NA|TRBV18
TGTGCCAGCTCACCACTTAGGACAGGGGGCGCCCAAAACGAGCAGTACTTC
CASSPLRTGGAQNEQYF
>TRBJ1-2|TRBD1|few|TRBV10-3
TGTGCTATCCATTGGGACAGGGGGCGCCGGGACTATGGCTACACCTTC
CAIHWDRGRRDYGYTF
>TRBJ2-7|TRBD1|few|TRBV30
TGTGCCTGGAGCATTGGGGGGACAGGGGACTCCTACGAGCAGTACTTC
CAWSIGGTGDSYEQYF
>TRBJ1-6|NA|few|TRBV2
TGTGCCAGCAGGCGGGCAACTTATAATTCACCCCTCCACTTT
CASRRATYNSPLHF
>TRBJ2-1|NA|few|TRBV6-1
TGTGCCAGCCGCTCCCGGGCCATGCGGGATGAGCAGTTCTTC
CASRSRAMRDEQFF
>TRBJ1-6|NA|NA|TRBV5-1
TGCGCCAGCAGAAGTTCAGGGAATTCACCCCTCCACTTT
CASRSSGNSPLHF
>TRBJ1-2|TRBD1|few|TRBV6-1
TGTGCCAGCAGTGGCCACACAGGGGGCTTTGGCTACACCTTC
CASSGHTGGFGYTF
>TRBJ2-5|NA|few|TRBV5-1
TGCGCCAGCAGCCTCCGGGACTCCCAAGAGACCCAGTACTTC
CASSLRDSQETQYF
>TRBJ2-1|TRBD2|NA|TRBV29-1
TGCAGCGTTGTAGCGAGCGGGGGCCCAAATGAGCAGTTCTTC
CSVVASGGPNEQFF
>TRBJ1-2|NA|few|TRBV5-4
TGTGCCAGCAGCTTGCACAATTCTAACTATGGCTACACCTTC
CASSLHNSNYGYTF
>TRBJ2-5|NA|NA|TRBV21-1
TGTGCCAGCAGCACCCGGGACAGGGGGCAAGAGATCCAGTACTTC
CASSTRDRGQEIQYF
>TRBJ1-4|NA|few|TRBV9
TGTGCCAGCAGCGCTCCAGGGAGGACCGGAAAACTGTTTTTT
CASSAPGRTGKLFF
>TRBJ2-3|NA|NA|TRBV18
TGTGCCAGCTCACTCACTAGGGTTGATACGCAGTATTTT
CASSLTRVDTQYF
>TRBJ1-2|TRBD1|NA|TRBV18
TGTGCCGGCTCGGGAGACAGGGGCTTGAACTATGGCTACACCTTC
CAGSGDRGLNYGYTF
>TRBJ1-5|TRBD1|NA|TRBV5-6
TGTGCCAGCAGCACTAAGGGGGCGTATAGCAATCAGCCCCAGCATTTT
CASSTKGAYSNQPQHF
>TRBJ1-2|NA|NA|TRBV30
TGTGCCTATATCGAGGCCAGGGGAGTCCGCTATGGCTACACCTTC
CAYIEARGVRYGYTF
>TRBJ1-2|TRBD1|few|TRBV6-5
TGTGCCAGCAGTTGGCGACAGGGAAGGAATGGCTACACCTTC
CASSWRQGRNGYTF
>TRBJ2-7|TRBD1|NA|TRBV11-2
TGTGCCAGCAGCCCTGACAGGGTCAGCTACGAGCAGTACTTC
CASSPDRVSYEQYF
>TRBJ1-2|TRBD1|NA|TRBV11-2
TGTGCCAGCAGCTCAGGCGGACAGGGGTATGGCTACACCTTC
CASSSGGQGYGYTF
>TRBJ2-3|NA|NA|TRBV6-6
TGTGCCAGCAACAGAGGGGACTCGCAGTATTTT
CASNRGDSQYF
>TRBJ2-1|TRBD2|NA|TRBV5-1
TGCGCCAGCAGCTTGGAGCGGGGAAGGAAGCAGTTCTTC
CASSLERGRKQFF
>TRBJ1-1|TRBD1|NA|TRBV6-5
TGTGCCAGCAGTGCGACAGGGGGCCGGTACACTGAAGCTTTCTTT
CASSATGGRYTEAFF
>TRBJ2-1|TRBD1|few|TRBV19
TGTGCCAGTAGTATATCCAAGACAGGGGGGGACTACAATGAGCAGTTCTTC
CASSISKTGGDYNEQFF
>TRBJ2-3|TRBD2|few|TRBV7-2
TGTGCCAGCAGCTTAGCAATTACTAGCGGGAGTGCAGATACGCAGTATTTT
CASSLAITSGSADTQYF
>TRBJ1-3|NA|NA|TRBV5-3
TGTGCCAGAAGCGGCCGAATAACTGGAAACACCATATATTTT
CARSGRITGNTIYF
>TRBJ2-7|NA|few|TRBV2
TGTGCCAGCAGTGGGACAGCAGTTCCCTACGAGCAGTACTTC
CASSGTAVPYEQYF
>TRBJ1-4|TRBD1|NA|TRBV5-1
TGCGCCAGCAACCCTACGGGACAGTCTAATGAAAAACTGTTTTTT
CASNPTGQSNEKLFF
>TRBJ1-2|TRBD1|few|TRBV5-6
TGTGCCAGCAGCCCTGACAGGGCCGCTTATGGCTACACCTTC
CASSPDRAAYGYTF
>TRBJ2-7|NA|NA|TRBV23-1
TGCGCCAGCAGCCGGAAGTCAGGCACAATACTCTCCTACGAGCAGTACTTC
CASSRKSGTILSYEQYF
>TRBJ2-3|NA|few|TRBV29-1
TGCAGCGTTGAAATAGGGCAGGGTGGAACAGATACGCAGTATTTT
CSVEIGQGGTDTQYF
>TRBJ1-2|TRBD1|few|TRBV28
TGTGCCAGCAGTTTAATCGGGGCAGGGGGCGAAGGCTACACCTTC
CASSLIGAGGEGYTF
>TRBJ2-2|TRBD1|NA|TRBV25-1
TGTGCCACCACAACAGGGGTGTCCACCGGGGAGCTGTTTTTT
CATTTGVSTGELFF
>TRBJ1-1|TRBD1|few|TRBV30
TGTGCCTGGAATTATCCCACGGGACAGCCAAACACTGAAGCTTTCTTT
CAWNYPTGQPNTEAFF
>TRBJ1-1|NA|NA|TRBV19
TGTGCCAGTAAGTGGAGTGACACTGAAGCTTTCTTT
CASKWSDTEAFF
>TRBJ2-7|NA|NA|TRBV7-9
TGTGCCAGCAGCTTAGCGGTGGGTAGCCACGAGCAGTACTTC
CASSLAVGSHEQYF
>TRBJ1-2|TRBD1|NA|TRBV6-4
TGTGCCAGCAGTGACCCAGACAGGGGAATCTATGGCTACACCTTC
CASSDPDRGIYGYTF